The present TCR beta chain was sequenced within a study of blood T cell repertoires in COVID-19. The overall study: The origin of the acute and convalescent COVID-19 samples was the United States, Italy and Spain.

This CDR3 region has 13 residues. The germline V gene encodes CDR1 MNHNS and CDR2 SASEGT. Trimming cost V 3 bases and J 8 bases; bases outside gene matches: 6. Authors' processing steps: Amplification with reference gene primers provided the estimates of nucleated cell counts. Repertoires were generated with immunoSEQ multiplex PCR, while TCRdb's copy carries only in-frame clones and drops some. V, J and clone size derive from that table, while D and trimming were established from the DNA sequence. This table holds more than 95,000 clones, 65% to 90% found once. This clone was seen a single time. The origin of this receptor is a man aged 80 or over with active or convalescent COVID-19. This rearrangement joins TRBV6-1 to TRBJ2-5, with 7 bases lining up with TRBD1. Sequenced material: peripheral blood. The CDR3 nucleotides are TGTGCCAGCAGTGAGAACACAGGGGAAACCCAGTACTTC. Translated: CASSENTGETQYF.